The present TCR beta chain was sequenced within a study of identical twins. In TCRdb, the 5' RACE reads were re-called with MiXCR into one record per CDR3 protein. This table has approximately 500,000 distinct CDR3 sequences, roughly a quarter appearing once. Per the germline V gene, CDR1 is SGHKS and CDR2 is YYEKEE (reference sequence). The CDR3 spans 15 residues. V lost 0 bases to trimming and J lost 4 bases, with 13 bases between them. The data were also submitted as part of a second study, on T cells expressing NK-cell markers.

J is TRBJ1-2 and V is TRBV5-5; no clear D. The TCR sequence derives from a woman aged 18-29 years in good health. Source material: CD4+ T cells sorted from blood. The CDR3 bases are TGTGCCAGCAGCTTGGTTTGGGAGGTCGGCTATGGCTACACCTTC. Residues: CASSLVWEVGYGYTF.